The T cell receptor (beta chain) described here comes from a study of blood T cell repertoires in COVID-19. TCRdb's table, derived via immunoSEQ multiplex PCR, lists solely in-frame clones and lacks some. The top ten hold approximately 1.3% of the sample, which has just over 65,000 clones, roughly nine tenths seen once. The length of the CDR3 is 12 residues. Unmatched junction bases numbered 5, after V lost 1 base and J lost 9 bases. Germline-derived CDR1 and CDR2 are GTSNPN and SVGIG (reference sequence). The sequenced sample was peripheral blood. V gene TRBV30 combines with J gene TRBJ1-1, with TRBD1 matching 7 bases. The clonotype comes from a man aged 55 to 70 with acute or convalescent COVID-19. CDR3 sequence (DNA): TGTGCCTGGAGTGACAGGGGAGAGCAAGCTTTCTTT. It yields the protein CAWSDRGEQAFF.